The subject of this entry is one TCR beta chain. These data are taken from a study of OX40 agonist ivuxolimab in advanced cancers. Whole-study context: An agonistic anti-OX40 (CD134) antibody, ivuxolimab, was used to treat the patients. With a range of roughly 23 to 79, age averaged approximately 55 years, and roughly 80% were male. Two cutaneous melanoma patients and one hepatocellular carcinoma patient, three in all, had partial responses.

There are 10 residues in the CDR3. Germline lookup yields CDR1 DFQATT and CDR2 SNEGSKA (reference sequence). The germline V and J ends were trimmed by 5 bases and 3 bases, with 4 bases remaining between them. The repertoire was sequenced with immunoSEQ multiplex PCR; TCRdb's copy has only in-frame clones and lacks some. The data show around 65,000 clones, nearly 90% seen once. The chain has TRBV20-1 and TRBJ2-5; D is uncertain. The starting material was CD4+ or CD8+ T cells sorted from blood, obtained in a trial of the OX40 agonist ivuxolimab. This receptor was identified in an adult with an advanced solid tumor such as melanoma, head and neck, liver or kidney cancer. CDR3 sequence: CSAGKETQYF. Here the CDR3 DNA reads TGCAGTGCTGGCAAAGAGACCCAGTACTTC.